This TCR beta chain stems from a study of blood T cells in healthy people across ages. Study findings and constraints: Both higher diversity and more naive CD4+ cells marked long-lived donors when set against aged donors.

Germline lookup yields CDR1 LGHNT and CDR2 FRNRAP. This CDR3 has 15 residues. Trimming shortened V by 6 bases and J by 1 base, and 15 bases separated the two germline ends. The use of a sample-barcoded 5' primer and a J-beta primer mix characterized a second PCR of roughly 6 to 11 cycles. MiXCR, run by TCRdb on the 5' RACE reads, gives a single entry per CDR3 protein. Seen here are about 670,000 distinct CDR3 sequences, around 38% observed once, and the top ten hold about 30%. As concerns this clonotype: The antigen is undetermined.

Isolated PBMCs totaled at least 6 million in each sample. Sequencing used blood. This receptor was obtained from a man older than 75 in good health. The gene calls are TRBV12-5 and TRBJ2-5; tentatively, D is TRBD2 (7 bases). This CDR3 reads CASGGSGGPQETQYF. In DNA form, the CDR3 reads TGTGCTAGTGGCGGCTCGGGGGGCCCCCAAGAGACCCAGTACTTC.